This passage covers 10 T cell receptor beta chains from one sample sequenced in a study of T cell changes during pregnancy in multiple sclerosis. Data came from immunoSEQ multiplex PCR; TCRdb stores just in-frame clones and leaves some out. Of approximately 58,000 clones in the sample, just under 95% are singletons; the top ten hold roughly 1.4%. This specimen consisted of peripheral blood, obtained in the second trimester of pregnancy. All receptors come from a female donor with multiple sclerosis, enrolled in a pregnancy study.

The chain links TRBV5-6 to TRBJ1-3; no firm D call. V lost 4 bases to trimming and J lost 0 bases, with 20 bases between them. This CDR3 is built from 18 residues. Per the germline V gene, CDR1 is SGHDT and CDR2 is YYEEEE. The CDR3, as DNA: TGTGCCAGCAGCCCTCTGTTGGAAGACACTCGCTCTGGAAACACCATATATTTT. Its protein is CASSPLLEDTRSGNTIYF.

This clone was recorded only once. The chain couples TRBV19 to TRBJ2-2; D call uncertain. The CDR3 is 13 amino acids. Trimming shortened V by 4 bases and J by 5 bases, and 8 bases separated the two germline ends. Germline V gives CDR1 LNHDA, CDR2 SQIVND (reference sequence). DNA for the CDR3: TGTGCCAGTAGTAACTCCCAAACCGGGGAGCTGTTTTTT. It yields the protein CASSNSQTGELFF.

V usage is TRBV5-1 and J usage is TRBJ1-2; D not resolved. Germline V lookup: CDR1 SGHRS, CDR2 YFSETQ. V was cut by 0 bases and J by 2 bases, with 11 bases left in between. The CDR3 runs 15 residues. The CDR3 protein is CASSLAGGGNYGYTF. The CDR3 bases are TGCGCCAGCAGCTTGGCCGGTGGCGGCAACTATGGCTACACCTTC.

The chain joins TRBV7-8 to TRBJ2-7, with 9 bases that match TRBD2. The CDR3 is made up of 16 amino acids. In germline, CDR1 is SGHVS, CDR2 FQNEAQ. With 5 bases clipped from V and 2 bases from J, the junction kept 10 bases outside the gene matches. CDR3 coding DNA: TGTGCCAGCAGCCCTTTCGGCGGGAGGGCCCCCTACGAGCAGTACTTC. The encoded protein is CASSPFGGRAPYEQYF.

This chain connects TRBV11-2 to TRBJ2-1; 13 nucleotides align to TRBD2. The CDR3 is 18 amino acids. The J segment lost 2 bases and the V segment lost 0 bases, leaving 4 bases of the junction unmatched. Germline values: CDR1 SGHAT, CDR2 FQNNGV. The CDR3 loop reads CASSLETSGRFAYNEQFF. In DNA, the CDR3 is TGTGCCAGCAGCTTAGAGACTAGCGGGAGGTTCGCCTACAATGAGCAGTTCTTC. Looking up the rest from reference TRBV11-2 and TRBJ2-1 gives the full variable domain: EAGVAQSPRYKIIEKRQSVAFWCNPISGHATLYWYQQILGQGPKLLIQFQNNGVVDDSQLPKDRFSAERLKGVDSTLKIQPAKLEDSAVYLCASSLETSGRFAYNEQFFGPGTRLTVL.

The DNA of the CDR3 is TGTGCCAGCAGTCCCCGTTTAAGCGTTGAGACCCAGTACTTC. This codes for CASSPRLSVETQYF. The chain couples TRBV6-1 to TRBJ2-5, with D unresolved. The CDR3 consists of 14 residues. The germline V gene encodes CDR1 MNHNS and CDR2 SASEGT. V was clipped by 5 bases and J by 5 bases, with 15 bases between them.

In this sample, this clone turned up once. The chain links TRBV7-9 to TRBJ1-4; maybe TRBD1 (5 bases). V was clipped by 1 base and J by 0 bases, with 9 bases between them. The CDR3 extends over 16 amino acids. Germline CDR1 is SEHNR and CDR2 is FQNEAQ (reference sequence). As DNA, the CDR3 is TGTGCCAGCAGCTTAGTTTCAGGGTCAACTAATGAAAAACTGTTTTTT. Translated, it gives CASSLVSGSTNEKLFF.

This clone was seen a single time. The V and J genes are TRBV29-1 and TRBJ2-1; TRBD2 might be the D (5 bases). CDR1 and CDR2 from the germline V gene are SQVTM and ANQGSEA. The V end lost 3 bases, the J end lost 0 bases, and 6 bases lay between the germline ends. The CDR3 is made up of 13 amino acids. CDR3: CSVEGSSYNEQFF. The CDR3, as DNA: TGCAGCGTTGAGGGGAGCTCCTACAATGAGCAGTTCTTC.

CDR3: CASSLGQGLRNEQFF. For the CDR3, the DNA is TGTGCCAGCAGCTTGGGACAGGGGCTTCGCAATGAGCAGTTCTTC. The rearrangement links TRBV11-3 to TRBJ2-1; 10 bases are shared with TRBD1. This CDR3 has 15 residues. Germline V gene lookup returns CDR1 SGHNT and CDR2 YENEEA. Unmatched junction bases numbered 5, after V lost 3 bases and J lost 6 bases.

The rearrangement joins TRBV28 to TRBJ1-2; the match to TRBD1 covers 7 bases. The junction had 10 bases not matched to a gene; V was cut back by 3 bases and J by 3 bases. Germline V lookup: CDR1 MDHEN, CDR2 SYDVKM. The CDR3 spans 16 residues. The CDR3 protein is CASSFGGTEGHYGYTF. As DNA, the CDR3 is TGTGCCAGCAGTTTCGGAGGGACAGAAGGCCACTATGGCTACACCTTC.